This TCR beta chain stems from a study of blood T cell repertoires in COVID-19. Study-level background: Material from acute and convalescent COVID-19 was sourced from the United States, Italy and Spain. T cells, B-cell-depleted T cells, or PBMCs supplied cDNA or gDNA.

This clone occurred a few times. The germline gene is not matched at one end of the junction; a read error may be the cause. This CDR3 region has 13 residues. The germline CDR1 and CDR2 sequences are LNHNV and YYDKDF (reference sequence). How the authors handled the data: Amplification with reference gene primers provided the estimates of nucleated cell counts. Assay: immunoSEQ multiplex PCR; the TCRdb copy retains only in-frame clones and omits some. V and J calls and clone size are given by that table; D and trimming were obtained from the DNA. The table includes fewer than 200,000 clones, 80% to 90% detected once.

Sequencing input: peripheral blood. This chain links TRBV15 with TRBJ2-4; possibly TRBD2 for D (6 bases). This TCR came from a man between 18 and 35 years old who had recovered from COVID-19. The CDR3 bases are TGTGCCACCAGCCCCTTGCTGGAGGGCGGGTTGGGGTTC. It codes for CATSPLLEGGLGF.